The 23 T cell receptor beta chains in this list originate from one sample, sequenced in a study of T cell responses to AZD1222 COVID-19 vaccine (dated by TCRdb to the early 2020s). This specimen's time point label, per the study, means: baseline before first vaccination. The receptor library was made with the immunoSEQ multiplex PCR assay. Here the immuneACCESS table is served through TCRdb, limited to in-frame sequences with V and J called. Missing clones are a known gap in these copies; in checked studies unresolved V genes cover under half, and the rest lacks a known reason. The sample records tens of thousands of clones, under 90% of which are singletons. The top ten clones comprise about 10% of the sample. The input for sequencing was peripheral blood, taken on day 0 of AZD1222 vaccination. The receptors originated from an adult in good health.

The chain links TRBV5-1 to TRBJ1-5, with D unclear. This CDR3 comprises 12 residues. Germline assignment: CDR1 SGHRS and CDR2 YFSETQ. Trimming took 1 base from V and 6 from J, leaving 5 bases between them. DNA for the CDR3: TGCGCCAGCAGCTTGTTCGGTCAGCCCCAGCATTTT. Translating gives CASSLFGQPQHF.

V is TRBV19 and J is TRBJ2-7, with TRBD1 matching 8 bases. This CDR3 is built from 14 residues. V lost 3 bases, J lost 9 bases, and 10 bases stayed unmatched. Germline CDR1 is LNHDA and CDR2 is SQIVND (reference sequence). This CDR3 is CASSIGMGTGVQYF. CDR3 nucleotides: TGTGCCAGTAGTATCGGGATGGGGACAGGCGTGCAGTACTTC.

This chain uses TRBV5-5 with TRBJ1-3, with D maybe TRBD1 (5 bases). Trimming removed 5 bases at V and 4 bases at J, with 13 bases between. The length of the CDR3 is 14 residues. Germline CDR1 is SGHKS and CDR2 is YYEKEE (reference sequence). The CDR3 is CASSVDSTGNTIYF. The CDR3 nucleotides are TGTGCCAGCAGTGTAGACAGTACCGGAAACACCATATATTTT.

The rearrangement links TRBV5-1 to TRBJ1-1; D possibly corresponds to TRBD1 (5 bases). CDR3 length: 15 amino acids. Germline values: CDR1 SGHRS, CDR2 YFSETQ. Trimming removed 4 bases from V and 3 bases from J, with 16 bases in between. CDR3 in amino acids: CASSSVRGSDTEAFF. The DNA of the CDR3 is TGCGCCAGCAGCAGCGTGAGGGGATCTGACACTGAAGCTTTCTTT.

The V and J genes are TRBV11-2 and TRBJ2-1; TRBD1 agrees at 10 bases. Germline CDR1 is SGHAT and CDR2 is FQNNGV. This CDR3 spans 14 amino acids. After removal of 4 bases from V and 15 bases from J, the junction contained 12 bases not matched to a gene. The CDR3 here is CASSYSRDRGRGFF. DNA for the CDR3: TGTGCCAGCAGCTACTCCCGGGACAGGGGCCGAGGGTTCTTC.

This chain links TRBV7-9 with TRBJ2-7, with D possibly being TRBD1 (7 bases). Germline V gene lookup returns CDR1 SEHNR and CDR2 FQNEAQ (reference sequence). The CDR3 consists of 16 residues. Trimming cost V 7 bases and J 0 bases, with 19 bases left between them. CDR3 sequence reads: CASNLGGGGVSYEQYF. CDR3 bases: TGTGCCAGCAACCTAGGGGGCGGCGGGGTCTCCTACGAGCAGTACTTC.

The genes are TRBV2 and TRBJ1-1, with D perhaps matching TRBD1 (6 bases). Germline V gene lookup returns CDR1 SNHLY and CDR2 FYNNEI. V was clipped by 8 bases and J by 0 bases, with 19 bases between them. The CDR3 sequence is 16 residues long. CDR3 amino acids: CASSVRDTAVNTEAFF. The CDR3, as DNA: TGTGCCAGCTCTGTCCGGGACACGGCTGTGAACACTGAAGCTTTCTTT.

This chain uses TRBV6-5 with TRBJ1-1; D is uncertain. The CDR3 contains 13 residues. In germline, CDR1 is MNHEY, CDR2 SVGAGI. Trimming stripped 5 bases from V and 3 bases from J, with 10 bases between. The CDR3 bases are TGTGCCAGCAGTCGGGCATTGTACACTGAAGCTTTCTTT. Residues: CASSRALYTEAFF.

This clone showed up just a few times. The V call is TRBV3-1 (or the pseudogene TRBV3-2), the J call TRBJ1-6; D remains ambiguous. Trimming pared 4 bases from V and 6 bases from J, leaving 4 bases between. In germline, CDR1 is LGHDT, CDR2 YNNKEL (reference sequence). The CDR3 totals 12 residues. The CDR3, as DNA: TGTGCCAGCAGCCTTAGTAATTCACCCCTCCACTTT. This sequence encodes CASSLSNSPLHF.

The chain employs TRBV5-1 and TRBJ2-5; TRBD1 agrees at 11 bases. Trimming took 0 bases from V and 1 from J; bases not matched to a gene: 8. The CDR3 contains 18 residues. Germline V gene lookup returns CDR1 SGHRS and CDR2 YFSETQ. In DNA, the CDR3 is TGCGCCAGCAGCTTGGCAGGACAGGGGGCTCCCAGCCAAGAGACCCAGTACTTC. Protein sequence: CASSLAGQGAPSQETQYF.

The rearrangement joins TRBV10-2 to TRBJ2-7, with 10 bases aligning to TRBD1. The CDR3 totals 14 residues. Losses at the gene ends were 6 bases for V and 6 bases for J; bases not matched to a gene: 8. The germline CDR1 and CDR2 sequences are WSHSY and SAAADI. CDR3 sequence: CASRVGTGVGEQYF. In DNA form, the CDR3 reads TGCGCCAGCAGAGTCGGGACAGGGGTTGGCGAGCAGTACTTC.

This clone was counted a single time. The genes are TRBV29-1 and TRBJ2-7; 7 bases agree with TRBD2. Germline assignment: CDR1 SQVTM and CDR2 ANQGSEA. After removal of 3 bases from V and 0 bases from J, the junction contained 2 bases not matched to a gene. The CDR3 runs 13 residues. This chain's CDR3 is CSVDAGVSYEQYF. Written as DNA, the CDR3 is TGCAGCGTTGATGCGGGAGTCTCCTACGAGCAGTACTTC.

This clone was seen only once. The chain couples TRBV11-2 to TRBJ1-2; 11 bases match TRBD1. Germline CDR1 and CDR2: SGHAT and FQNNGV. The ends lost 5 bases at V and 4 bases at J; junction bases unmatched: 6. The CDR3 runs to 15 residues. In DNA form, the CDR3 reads TGTGCCAGCAGCCTAACCGGGACAGGGGGCTATGGCTACACCTTC. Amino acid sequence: CASSLTGTGGYGYTF.

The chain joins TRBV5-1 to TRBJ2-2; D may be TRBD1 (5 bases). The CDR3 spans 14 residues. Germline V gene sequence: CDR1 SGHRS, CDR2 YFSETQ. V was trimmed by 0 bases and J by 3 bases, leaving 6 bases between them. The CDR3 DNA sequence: TGCGCCAGCAGCTTGGGGACATACACCGGGGAGCTGTTTTTT. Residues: CASSLGTYTGELFF.

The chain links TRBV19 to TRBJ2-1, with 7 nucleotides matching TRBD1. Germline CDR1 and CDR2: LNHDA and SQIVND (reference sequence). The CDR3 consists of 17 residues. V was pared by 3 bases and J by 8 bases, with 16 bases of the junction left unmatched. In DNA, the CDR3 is TGTGCCAGTAGTATGGGAAGGTTCAGGGGGATCGTGGATGAGCAGTTCTTC. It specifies CASSMGRFRGIVDEQFF.

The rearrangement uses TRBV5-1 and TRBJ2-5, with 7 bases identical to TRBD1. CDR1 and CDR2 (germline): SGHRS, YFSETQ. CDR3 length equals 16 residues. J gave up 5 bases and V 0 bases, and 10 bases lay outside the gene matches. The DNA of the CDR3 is TGCGCCAGCAGCTTGGTCGGGACAGACAGGGATGAGACCCAGTACTTC. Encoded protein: CASSLVGTDRDETQYF. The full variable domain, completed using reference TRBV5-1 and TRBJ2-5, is KAGVTQTPRYLIKTRGQQVTLSCSPISGHRSVSWYQQTPGQGLQFLFEYFSETQRNKGNFPGRFSGRQFSNSRSEMNVSTLELGDSALYLCASSLVGTDRDETQYFGPGTRLLVL.

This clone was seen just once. CDR3 in amino acids: CASSLSLGLEGEQFF. Here the CDR3 DNA reads TGTGCCAGCAGTTTATCTTTGGGGCTCGAGGGTGAGCAGTTCTTC. The rearrangement uses TRBV27 and TRBJ2-1, with D tentatively TRBD1 or TRBD2 (5 bases each). Germline-derived CDR1 and CDR2 are MNHEY and SMNVEV (reference sequence). The V gene lost 0 bases and the J gene lost 9 bases, with 15 bases spanning the gap. The CDR3 is made up of 15 amino acids.

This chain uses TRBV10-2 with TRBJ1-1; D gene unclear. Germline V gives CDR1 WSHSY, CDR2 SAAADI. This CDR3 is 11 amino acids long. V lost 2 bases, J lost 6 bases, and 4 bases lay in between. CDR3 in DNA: TGCGCCAGCAGTGAGCTGGCTGAAGCTTTCTTT. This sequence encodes CASSELAEAFF.

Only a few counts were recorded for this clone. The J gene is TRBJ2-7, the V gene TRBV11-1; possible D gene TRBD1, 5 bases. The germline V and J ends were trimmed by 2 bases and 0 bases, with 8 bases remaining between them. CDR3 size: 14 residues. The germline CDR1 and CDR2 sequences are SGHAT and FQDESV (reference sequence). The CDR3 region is CASSLRGYSYEQYF. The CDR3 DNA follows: TGTGCCAGCAGCTTAAGGGGATACTCCTACGAGCAGTACTTC.

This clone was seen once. The CDR3, as DNA: TGTGCCTGGACTCAGACAGGGGGAGCCTATGGCTACACCTTC. Its protein product is CAWTQTGGAYGYTF. The genes are TRBV30 and TRBJ1-2; TRBD1 matches at 9 bases. Trimming at V came to 4 bases and at J to 4 bases, leaving 7 bases not matched to a gene. The CDR3 spans 14 residues. The germline gives CDR1 GTSNPN, CDR2 SVGIG (reference sequence).

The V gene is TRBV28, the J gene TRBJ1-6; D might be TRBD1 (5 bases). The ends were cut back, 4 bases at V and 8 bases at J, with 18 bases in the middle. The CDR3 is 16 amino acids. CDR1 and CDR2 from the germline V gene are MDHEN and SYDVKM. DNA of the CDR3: TGTGCCAGCAGTTCCCTAACCCGGGGACGATATTCACCCCTCCACTTT. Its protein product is CASSSLTRGRYSPLHF.

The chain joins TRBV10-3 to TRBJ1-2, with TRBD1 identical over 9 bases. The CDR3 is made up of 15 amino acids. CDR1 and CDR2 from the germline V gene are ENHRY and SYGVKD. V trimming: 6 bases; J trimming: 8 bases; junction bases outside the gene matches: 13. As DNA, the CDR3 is TGTGCCATCAGAACAGGGGGCAGATTGGTGGAAGGCTACACCTTC. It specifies CAIRTGGRLVEGYTF.

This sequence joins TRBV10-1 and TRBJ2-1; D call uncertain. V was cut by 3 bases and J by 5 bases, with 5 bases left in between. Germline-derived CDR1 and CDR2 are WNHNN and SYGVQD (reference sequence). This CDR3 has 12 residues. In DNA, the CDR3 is TGCGCCAGCAGTGAAAGAGACAATGAGCAGTTCTTC. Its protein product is CASSERDNEQFF.